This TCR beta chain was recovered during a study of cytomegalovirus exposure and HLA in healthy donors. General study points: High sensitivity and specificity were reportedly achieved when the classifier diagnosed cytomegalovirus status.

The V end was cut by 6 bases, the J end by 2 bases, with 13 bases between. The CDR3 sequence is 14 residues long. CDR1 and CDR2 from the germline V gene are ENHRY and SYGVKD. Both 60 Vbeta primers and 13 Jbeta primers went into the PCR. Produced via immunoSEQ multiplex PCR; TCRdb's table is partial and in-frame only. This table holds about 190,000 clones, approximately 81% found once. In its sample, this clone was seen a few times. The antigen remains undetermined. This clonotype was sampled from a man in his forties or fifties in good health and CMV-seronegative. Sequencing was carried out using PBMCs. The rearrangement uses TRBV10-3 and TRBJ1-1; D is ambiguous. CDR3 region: CAISLGDSNTEAFF. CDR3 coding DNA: TGTGCCATCAGCCTAGGTGATTCAAACACTGAAGCTTTCTTT.